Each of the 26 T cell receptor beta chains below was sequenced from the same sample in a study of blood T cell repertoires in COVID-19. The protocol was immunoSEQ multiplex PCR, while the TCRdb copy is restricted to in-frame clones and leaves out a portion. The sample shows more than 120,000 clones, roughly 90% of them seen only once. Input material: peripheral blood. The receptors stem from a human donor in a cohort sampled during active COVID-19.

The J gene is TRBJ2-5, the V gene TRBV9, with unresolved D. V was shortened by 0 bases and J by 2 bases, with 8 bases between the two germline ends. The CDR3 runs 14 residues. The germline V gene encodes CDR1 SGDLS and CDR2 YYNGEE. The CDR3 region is CASSVGPSQETQYF. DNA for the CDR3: TGTGCCAGCAGCGTAGGCCCTAGTCAAGAGACCCAGTACTTC.

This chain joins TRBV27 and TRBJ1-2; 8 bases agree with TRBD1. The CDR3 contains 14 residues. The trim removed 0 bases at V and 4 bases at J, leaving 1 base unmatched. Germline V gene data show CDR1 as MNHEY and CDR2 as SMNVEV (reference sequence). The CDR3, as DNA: TGTGCCAGCAGTTTATCGGGACAGGCCTATGGCTACACCTTC. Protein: CASSLSGQAYGYTF.

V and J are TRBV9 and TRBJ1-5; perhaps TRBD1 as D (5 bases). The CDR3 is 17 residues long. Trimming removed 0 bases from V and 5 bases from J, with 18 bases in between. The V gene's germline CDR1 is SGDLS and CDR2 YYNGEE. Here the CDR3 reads CASSVVGERGFDQPQHF. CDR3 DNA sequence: TGTGCCAGCAGCGTAGTTGGGGAAAGGGGATTCGATCAGCCCCAGCATTTT.

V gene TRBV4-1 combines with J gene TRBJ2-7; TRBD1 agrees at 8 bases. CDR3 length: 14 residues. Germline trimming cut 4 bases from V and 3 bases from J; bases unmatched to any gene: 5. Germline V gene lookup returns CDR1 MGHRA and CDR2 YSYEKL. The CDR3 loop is CASSRSGGGYEQYF. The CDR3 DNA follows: TGCGCCAGCAGCCGATCAGGGGGCGGCTACGAGCAGTACTTC.

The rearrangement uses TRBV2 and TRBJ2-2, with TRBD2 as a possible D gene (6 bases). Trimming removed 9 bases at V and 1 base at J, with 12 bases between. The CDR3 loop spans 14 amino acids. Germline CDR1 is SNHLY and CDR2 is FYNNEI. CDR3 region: CARGGGGNTGELFF. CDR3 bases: TGTGCCAGGGGGGGAGGAGGGAACACCGGGGAGCTGTTTTTT.

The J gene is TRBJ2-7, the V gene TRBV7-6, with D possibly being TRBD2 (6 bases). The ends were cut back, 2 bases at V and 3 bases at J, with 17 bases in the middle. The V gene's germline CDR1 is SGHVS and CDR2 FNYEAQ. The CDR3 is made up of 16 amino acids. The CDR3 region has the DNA TGTGCCAGCAGCTTAAGTATGGCAGGAGGGGTCTACGAGCAGTACTTC. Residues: CASSLSMAGGVYEQYF. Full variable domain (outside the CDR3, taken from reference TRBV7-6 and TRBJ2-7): GAGVSQSPRYKVTKRGQDVALRCDPISGHVSLYWYRQALGQGPEFLTYFNYEAQQDKSGLPNDRFSAERPEGSISTLTIQRTEQRDSAMYRCASSLSMAGGVYEQYFGPGTRLTVT.

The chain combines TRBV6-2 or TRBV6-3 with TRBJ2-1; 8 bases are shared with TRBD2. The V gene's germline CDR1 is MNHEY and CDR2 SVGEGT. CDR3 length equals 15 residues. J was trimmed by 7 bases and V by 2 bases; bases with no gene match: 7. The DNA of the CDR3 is TGTGCCAGCAGTTACGCGGGGGGTGGAAAAAATGAGCAGTTCTTC. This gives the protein CASSYAGGGKNEQFF.

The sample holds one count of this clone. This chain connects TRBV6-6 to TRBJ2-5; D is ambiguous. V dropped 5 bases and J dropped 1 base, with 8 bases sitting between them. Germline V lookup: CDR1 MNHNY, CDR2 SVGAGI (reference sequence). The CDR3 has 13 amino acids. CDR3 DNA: TGTGCCAGCAGTCCCCGAGGCCAAGAGACCCAGTACTTC. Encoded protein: CASSPRGQETQYF.

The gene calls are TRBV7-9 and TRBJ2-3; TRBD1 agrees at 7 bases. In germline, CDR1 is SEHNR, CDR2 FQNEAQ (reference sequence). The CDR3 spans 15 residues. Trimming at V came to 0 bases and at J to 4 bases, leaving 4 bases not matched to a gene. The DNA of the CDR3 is TGTGCCAGCAGCTTAGCTTCGACAGGGTCAGATACGCAGTATTTT. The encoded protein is CASSLASTGSDTQYF.

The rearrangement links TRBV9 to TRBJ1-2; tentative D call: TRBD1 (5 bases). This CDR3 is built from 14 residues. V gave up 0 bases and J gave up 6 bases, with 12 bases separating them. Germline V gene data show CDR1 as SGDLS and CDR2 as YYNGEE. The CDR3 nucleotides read TGTGCCAGCAGCGTAGGGGCAGGGAACAATGGCTACACCTTC. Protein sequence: CASSVGAGNNGYTF. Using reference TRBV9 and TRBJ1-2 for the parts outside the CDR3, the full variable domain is DSGVTQTPKHLITATGQRVTLRCSPRSGDLSVYWYQQSLDQGLQFLIQYYNGEERAKGNILERFSAQQFPDLHSELNLSSLELGDSALYFCASSVGAGNNGYTFGSGTRLTVV.

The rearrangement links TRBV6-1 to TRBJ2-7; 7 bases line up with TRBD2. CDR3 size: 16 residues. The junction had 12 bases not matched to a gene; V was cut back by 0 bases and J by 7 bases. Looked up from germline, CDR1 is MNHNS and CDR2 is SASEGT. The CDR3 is CASSEALPGLLREQYF. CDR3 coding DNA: TGTGCCAGCAGTGAAGCGCTCCCGGGACTACTACGAGAGCAGTACTTC.

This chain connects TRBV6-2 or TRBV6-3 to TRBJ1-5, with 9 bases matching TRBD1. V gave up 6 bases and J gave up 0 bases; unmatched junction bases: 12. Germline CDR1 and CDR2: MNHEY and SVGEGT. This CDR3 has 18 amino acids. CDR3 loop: CASSRGTGSRHSNQPQHF. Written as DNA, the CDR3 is TGTGCCAGCAGCCGAGGGACAGGGAGTAGGCATAGCAATCAGCCCCAGCATTTT.

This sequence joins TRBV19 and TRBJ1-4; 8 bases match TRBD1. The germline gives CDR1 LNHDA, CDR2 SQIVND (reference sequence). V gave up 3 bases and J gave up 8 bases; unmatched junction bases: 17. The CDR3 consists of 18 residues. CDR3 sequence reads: CASSIRITPGQGGEKLFF. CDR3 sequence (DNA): TGTGCCAGTAGTATCCGTATAACCCCAGGACAGGGTGGCGAAAAACTGTTTTTT.

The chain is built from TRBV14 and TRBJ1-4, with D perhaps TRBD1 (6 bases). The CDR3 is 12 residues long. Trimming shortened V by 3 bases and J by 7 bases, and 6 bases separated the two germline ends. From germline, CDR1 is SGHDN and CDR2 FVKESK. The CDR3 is CASSQDSEKLFF. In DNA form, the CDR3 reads TGTGCCAGCAGCCAGGACAGTGAAAAACTGTTTTTT.

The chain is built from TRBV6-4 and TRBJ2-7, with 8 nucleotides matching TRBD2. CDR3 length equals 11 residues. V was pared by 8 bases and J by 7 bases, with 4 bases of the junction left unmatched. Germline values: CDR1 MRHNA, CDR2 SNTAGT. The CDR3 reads CASQRETEQYF. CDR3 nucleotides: TGTGCCAGCCAGCGGGAGACGGAGCAGTACTTC.

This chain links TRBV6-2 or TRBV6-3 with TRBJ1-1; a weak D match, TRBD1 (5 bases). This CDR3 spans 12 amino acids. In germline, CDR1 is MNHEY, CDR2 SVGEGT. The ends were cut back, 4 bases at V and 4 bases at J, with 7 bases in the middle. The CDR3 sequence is CASSSGFTEAFF. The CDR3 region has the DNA TGTGCCAGCAGTTCAGGGTTCACTGAAGCTTTCTTT.

The CDR3 DNA reads as TGCGCCAGCAGCTTTACGATTGGCGGCTACACCTTC. Its protein is CASSFTIGGYTF. V and J are TRBV5-1 and TRBJ1-2; no clear D gene. The V end was cut by 2 bases, the J end by 8 bases, with 10 bases between. Germline CDR1 is SGHRS and CDR2 is YFSETQ. This CDR3 spans 12 amino acids.

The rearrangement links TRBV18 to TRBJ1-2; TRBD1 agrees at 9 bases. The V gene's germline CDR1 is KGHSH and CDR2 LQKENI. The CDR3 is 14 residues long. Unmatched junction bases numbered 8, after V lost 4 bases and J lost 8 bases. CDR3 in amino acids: CASSLPQGAYGYTF. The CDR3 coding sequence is TGTGCCAGCTCACTGCCACAGGGGGCCTACGGCTACACCTTC.

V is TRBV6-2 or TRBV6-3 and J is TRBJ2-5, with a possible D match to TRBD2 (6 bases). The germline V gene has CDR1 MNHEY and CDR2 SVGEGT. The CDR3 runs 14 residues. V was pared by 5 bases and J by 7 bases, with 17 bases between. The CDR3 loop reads CASSNRVPGGTQYF. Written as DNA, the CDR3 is TGTGCCAGCAGTAACCGGGTCCCCGGGGGGACCCAGTACTTC.

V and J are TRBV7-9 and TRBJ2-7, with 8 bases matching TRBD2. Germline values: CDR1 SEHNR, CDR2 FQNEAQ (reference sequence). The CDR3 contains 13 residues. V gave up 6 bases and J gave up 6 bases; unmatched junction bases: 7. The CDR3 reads CASRRTSQGEQYF. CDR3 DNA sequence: TGTGCCAGCAGAAGGACTAGCCAGGGCGAGCAGTACTTC.

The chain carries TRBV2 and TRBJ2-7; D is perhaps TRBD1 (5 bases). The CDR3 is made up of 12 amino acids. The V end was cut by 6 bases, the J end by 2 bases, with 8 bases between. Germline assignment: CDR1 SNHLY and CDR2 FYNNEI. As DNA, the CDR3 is TGTGCCAGCAGGGACACTACCTACGAGCAGTACTTC. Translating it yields CASRDTTYEQYF.

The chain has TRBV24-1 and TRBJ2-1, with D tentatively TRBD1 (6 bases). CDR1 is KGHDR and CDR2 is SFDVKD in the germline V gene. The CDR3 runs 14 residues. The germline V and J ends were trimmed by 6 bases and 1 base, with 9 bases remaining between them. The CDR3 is CATSQGSSYNEQFF. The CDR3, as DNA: TGTGCCACCAGTCAGGGGTCGTCCTACAATGAGCAGTTCTTC.

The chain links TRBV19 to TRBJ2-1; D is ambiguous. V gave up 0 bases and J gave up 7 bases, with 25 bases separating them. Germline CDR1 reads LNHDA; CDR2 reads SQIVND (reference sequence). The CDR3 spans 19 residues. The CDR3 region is CASSIDRWQTPSLRNEQFF. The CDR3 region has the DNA TGTGCCAGTAGTATAGATCGTTGGCAGACCCCGTCCTTGAGGAATGAGCAGTTCTTC.

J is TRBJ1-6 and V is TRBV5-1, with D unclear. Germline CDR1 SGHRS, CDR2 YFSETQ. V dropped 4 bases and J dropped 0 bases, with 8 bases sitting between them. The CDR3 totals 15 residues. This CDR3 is CASSNSSSYNSPLHF. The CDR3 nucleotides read TGCGCCAGCAGCAACAGTAGCTCCTATAATTCACCCCTCCACTTT. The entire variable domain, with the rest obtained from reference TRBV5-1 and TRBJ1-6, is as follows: KAGVTQTPRYLIKTRGQQVTLSCSPISGHRSVSWYQQTPGQGLQFLFEYFSETQRNKGNFPGRFSGRQFSNSRSEMNVSTLELGDSALYLCASSNSSSYNSPLHFGNGTRLTVT.

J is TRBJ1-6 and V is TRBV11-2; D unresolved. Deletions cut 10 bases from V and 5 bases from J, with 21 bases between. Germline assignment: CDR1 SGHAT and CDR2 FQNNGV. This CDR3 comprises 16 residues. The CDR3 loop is CATRVETLGDNSPLHF. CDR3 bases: TGTGCCACCCGCGTTGAGACATTGGGTGATAATTCACCCCTCCACTTT.

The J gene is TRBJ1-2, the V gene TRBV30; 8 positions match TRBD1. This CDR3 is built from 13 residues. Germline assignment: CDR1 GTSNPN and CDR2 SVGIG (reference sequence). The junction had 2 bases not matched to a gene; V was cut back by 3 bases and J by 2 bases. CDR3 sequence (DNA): TGTGCCTGGAGGAGGGACAGGAACTATGGCTACACCTTC. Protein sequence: CAWRRDRNYGYTF.